This T cell receptor (beta chain) was obtained from a study of tumor-infiltrating lymphocytes in oesophageal squamous cell carcinoma. Via MiXCR, TCRdb re-called the PCR reads, giving one row per CDR3 protein. The sample comprises around 14,000 distinct CDR3 sequences, around 52% of which are singletons, and roughly a fifth rests with the top ten. Germline CDR1 and CDR2: SGHVS and FNYEAQ. CDR3 length: 13 amino acids. The sequenced sample was esophageal tumor tissue. This TCR came from a male donor with esophageal squamous cell carcinoma. The chain links TRBV7-6 to TRBJ2-5; a possible D gene is TRBD2 (6 bases). The J call may be wrong; the DNA end is better matched by TRBJ2-1. In DNA, the CDR3 is TGTGCCAGCAGTCCCCCCGGGACTTTTGAGCAGTTCTTC. Translating gives CASSPPGTFEQFF.